The present entry profiles one T cell receptor (beta chain) with its context. V lost 3 bases and J 10 bases, leaving 13 bases between the germline ends. Looked up from germline, CDR1 is SNHLY and CDR2 is FYNNEI. The CDR3 is made up of 13 amino acids. These data belong to a study of blood T cells in healthy people across ages. The authors ran a second PCR of 7 to 11 cycles using a sample-barcoded 5' primer and a J-beta primer mix. TCRdb ran MiXCR on the 5' RACE reads and lists one entry per CDR3 protein. The sample consists of around 1,000,000 distinct CDR3 sequences, approximately 25% of them appearing once. This same sample was also taken into another study, of T cells of mothers and their children.

Sequencing was performed on blood. The genes are TRBV2 and TRBJ1-5; D perhaps matches TRBD1 (5 bases). This receptor was obtained from a girl aged 2-9 years in good health. The CDR3 DNA follows: TGTGCCAGCAGTGATTACCCGGGGGGACCCCAGCATTTT. Translated, it gives CASSDYPGGPQHF.